The 5 T cell receptor beta chains below were found in one sample sequenced in a study of shared clonotypes between healthy human individuals. Assay used: immunoSEQ multiplex PCR; TCRdb lists only in-frame clones, some missing. The table includes about 2 million clones, approximately 95% detected once. CD45RO-negative cells were positively selected for CCR7, leaving out terminally differentiated effector memory CD45RA+ cells. What was sequenced was naive CD8+ T cells sorted from blood. The receptor set was obtained from a man in his late teens or twenties in good health.

The rearrangement uses TRBV27 and TRBJ1-1; tentative D call: TRBD1 (5 bases). Per the germline V gene, CDR1 is MNHEY and CDR2 is SMNVEV (reference sequence). The CDR3 length is 14 residues. V lost 8 bases, J lost 3 bases, and 16 bases lay in between. This CDR3 is CASGGPDSYTEAFF. The CDR3 region has the DNA TGTGCCAGCGGTGGTCCCGACAGCTACACTGAAGCTTTCTTT.

Concerning this clone: A read error may produce the germline difference seen at one junction end. The rearrangement joins TRBV7-7 to TRBJ2-4, with 8 positions matching TRBD1. This CDR3 comprises 13 residues. Germline V lookup: CDR1 SSHAT, CDR2 FNYEAQ (reference sequence). The CDR3 bases are TGTGCTAGCAGCTACACAGGGGGAAACATTCAGTACTTC. It codes for CASSYTGGNIQYF. Based on the CDR3 plus reference TRBV7-7 and TRBJ2-4, the full variable domain is GAGVSQSPRYKVTKRGQDVTLRCDPISSHATLYWYQQALGQGPEFLTYFNYEAQPDKSGLPSDRFSAERPEGSISTLTIQRTEQRDSAMYRCASSYTGGNIQYFGAGTRLSVL.

The chain has TRBV11-2 and TRBJ1-6; a weak D match, TRBD1 (5 bases). The CDR3 spans 12 residues. The germline gives CDR1 SGHAT, CDR2 FQNNGV. V lost 4 bases and J 10 bases, leaving 8 bases between the germline ends. The CDR3 nucleotides are TGTGCCAGCAGCTGGGGGGAATCACCCCTCCACTTT. This sequence encodes CASSWGESPLHF.

The chain has TRBV30 and TRBJ2-6; D unresolved. The CDR3 totals 18 residues. CDR1 GTSNPN and CDR2 SVGIG come from the germline V gene (reference sequence). Trimming took 4 bases from V and 0 from J, leaving 19 bases between them. CDR3 protein: CAWTPQWADYSGANVLTF. The CDR3, as DNA: TGTGCCTGGACCCCCCAGTGGGCAGATTACTCTGGGGCCAACGTCCTGACTTTC.

This chain joins TRBV6-4 and TRBJ2-5; D unresolved. V dropped 6 bases and J dropped 4 bases, with 12 bases sitting between them. The CDR3 is 13 residues long. Germline V lookup: CDR1 MRHNA, CDR2 SNTAGT. CDR3 bases: TGTGCCAGCAGGCAGGATATCGGAGAGACCCAGTACTTC. It translates to CASRQDIGETQYF.